A selection of T cell receptor beta chains follows, all from one sample in a study of shared T cell receptors in the human thymus. The assay was immunoSEQ multiplex PCR, and TCRdb's table has in-frame clones only and misses some. The table includes approximately 730,000 clones, around 85% detected once. This sample also appeared in a second study, on human thymus T cells.

What was sequenced was thymocytes. The receptors were sampled from a girl under two years old with a congenital heart defect. The CDR3 runs from the conserved cysteine through the conserved F or W. A D gene is named only where the DNA matches it firmly. Expanded clones get a size class; other rows say once, few or many, or leave the size out.

D gene: .
clone size: .
V gene: TRBV4-1
J gene: TRBJ1-1
CDR3 DNA: TGCGCCAGCAGCCAAGAAGTCCCAGAAATGAACACTGAAGCTTTCTTT
CDR3 protein: CASSQEVPEMNTEAFF

D gene: TRBD1
clone size: .
V gene: TRBV12-5
J gene: TRBJ1-1
CDR3 DNA: TGTGCTAGTGGTTTACACCCCTTAGACAGGGGGCTAAATATAGCGCATTGGAACACTGAAGCTTTCTTT
CDR3 protein: CASGLHPLDRGLNIAHWNTEAFF

D gene: .
clone size: .
V gene: TRBV28
J gene: TRBJ1-5
CDR3 DNA: TGTGCCAGCAGTTTCACACAGGGCCTCTTCTTTAGCAATCAGCCCCAGCATTTT
CDR3 protein: CASSFTQGLFFSNQPQHF

D gene: .
clone size: once
V gene: TRBV19
J gene: TRBJ1-5
CDR3 DNA: TGTGCCAGTAGTATCGCGTCAAACAGGGGCAATCAGCCCCAGCATTTT
CDR3 protein: CASSIASNRGNQPQHF

D gene: .
clone size: .
V gene: TRBV6-6
J gene: TRBJ1-1
CDR3 DNA: TGTGCCAGCAGCGGCACAGGGCCTGAAGCTTTCTTT
CDR3 protein: CASSGTGPEAFF

D gene: .
clone size: .
V gene: TRBV28
J gene: TRBJ1-3
CDR3 DNA: TGTGCCAGCAGTTTAGGCCCCGGCGCAGGGACTCAAAGGGGAAACACCATATATTTT
CDR3 protein: CASSLGPGAGTQRGNTIYF

D gene: .
clone size: .
V gene: TRBV4-1
J gene: TRBJ1-1
CDR3 DNA: TGCGCCAGCAGCTCGCGGAACACTGAAGCTTTCTTT
CDR3 protein: CASSSRNTEAFF

D gene: .
clone size: .
V gene: TRBV4-3
J gene: TRBJ2-3
CDR3 DNA: TGCGCCAGCAGCCTTAGGTGGGGGGGCGACACAGATACGCAGTATTTT
CDR3 protein: CASSLRWGGDTDTQYF

D gene: TRBD1
clone size: .
V gene: TRBV2
J gene: TRBJ2-5
CDR3 DNA: TGTGCCAGCAGCTCAGACAGGGGGCTAAGAGTCTATCAAGAGACCCAATACTTC
CDR3 protein: CASSSDRGLRVYQETQYF

D gene: .
clone size: .
V gene: TRBV20-1
J gene: TRBJ1-2
CDR3 DNA: TGCAGTGCTATAGGGGGGGATGGCTACACCTTC
CDR3 protein: CSAIGGDGYTF

D gene: .
clone size: .
V gene: TRBV28
J gene: TRBJ2-7
CDR3 DNA: TGTGCCAGCAGGAAAAAGGCCGCAGGGGCGCGCGAGCAGTACTTC
CDR3 protein: CASRKKAAGAREQYF

D gene: TRBD1
clone size: .
V gene: TRBV4-1
J gene: TRBJ1-4
CDR3 DNA: TGCGCCAGCAGCCTCCGGACAGGGGAAAAACTGTTTTTT
CDR3 protein: CASSLRTGEKLFF

D gene: TRBD2
clone size: .
V gene: TRBV4-2
J gene: TRBJ2-5
CDR3 DNA: TGTGCCAGCAGCGCAGCGGGGGAGACCCAGTACTTC
CDR3 protein: CASSAAGETQYF

D gene: TRBD2
clone size: .
V gene: TRBV27
J gene: TRBJ2-5
CDR3 DNA: TGTGCCAGCAGTTTCGAGGCTAGCGGAGGAAAAGAGACCCAGTACTTC
CDR3 protein: CASSFEASGGKETQYF

D gene: .
clone size: .
V gene: TRBV6-5
J gene: TRBJ1-3
CDR3 DNA: TGTGCCAGCAGGAGGACGGGGACTGGAAACACCATATATTTT
CDR3 protein: CASRRTGTGNTIYF

D gene: .
clone size: .
V gene: TRBV5-6
J gene: TRBJ2-7
CDR3 DNA: TGTGCCAGCAGGACGCAGGGATGGTACGAGCAGTACTTC
CDR3 protein: CASRTQGWYEQYF

D gene: .
clone size: .
V gene: TRBV5-4
J gene: TRBJ1-3
CDR3 DNA: TGTGCCAGCAGCTTTTCGGTCGCTGGAGGGAGCTCTGGAAACACCATATATTTT
CDR3 protein: CASSFSVAGGSSGNTIYF

D gene: TRBD2
clone size: .
V gene: TRBV7-2
J gene: TRBJ2-7
CDR3 DNA: TGTGCCAGCAGCCGCCGCTCGGGAGGGGAGGGGCGGGGACCCTACGAGCAGTACTTC
CDR3 protein: CASSRRSGGEGRGPYEQYF

D gene: TRBD1
clone size: .
V gene: TRBV18
J gene: TRBJ1-2
CDR3 DNA: TGTGCCAGCTCACCCGACAGGGGGTCGAGCTATGGCTACACCTTC
CDR3 protein: CASSPDRGSSYGYTF

D gene: TRBD1
clone size: few
V gene: TRBV27
J gene: TRBJ2-5
CDR3 DNA: TGTGCCAGCAGTGCCCGACAGGGGGAGACCCAGTACTTC
CDR3 protein: CASSARQGETQYF

D gene: .
clone size: once
V gene: TRBV7-9
J gene: TRBJ2-3
CDR3 DNA: TGTGCCAGCAGCGCTCCCACCAGGGCCGCAAGGGGAACAGATACGCAGTATTTT
CDR3 protein: CASSAPTRAARGTDTQYF

D gene: .
clone size: once
V gene: TRBV5-1
J gene: TRBJ1-6
CDR3 DNA: TGCGCCAGCAGCCCTCAGAACCAGGGGCCGAGCTCCTATAATTCACCCCTCCACTTT
CDR3 protein: CASSPQNQGPSSYNSPLHF

D gene: TRBD1
clone size: .
V gene: TRBV28
J gene: TRBJ1-1
CDR3 DNA: TGTGCCAGCAGTCCCCCGGGACAGGGGAACACTGAAGCTTTCTTT
CDR3 protein: CASSPPGQGNTEAFF

D gene: TRBD2
clone size: .
V gene: TRBV19
J gene: TRBJ2-3
CDR3 DNA: TGTGCCAGTAGTATCGAGGGACTAGGCACAGATACGCAGTATTTT
CDR3 protein: CASSIEGLGTDTQYF

D gene: .
clone size: .
V gene: TRBV10-3
J gene: TRBJ1-1
CDR3 DNA: TGTGCCATCAGTGAGCCAGAAGTGAACACTGAAGCTTTCTTT
CDR3 protein: CAISEPEVNTEAFF

D gene: .
clone size: .
V gene: TRBV4-1
J gene: TRBJ2-3
CDR3 DNA: TGCGCCAGCAGCCAAGAGGGAGGTCAGCTTGACACAGATACGCAGTATTTT
CDR3 protein: CASSQEGGQLDTDTQYF

D gene: TRBD2
clone size: .
V gene: TRBV4-1
J gene: TRBJ2-7
CDR3 DNA: TGCGCCAGCAGCCAAGATCCCAGCGGGGGGGCCCTGTTTAGGAACGAGCAGTACTTC
CDR3 protein: CASSQDPSGGALFRNEQYF

D gene: .
clone size: .
V gene: TRBV7-9
J gene: TRBJ2-3
CDR3 DNA: TGTGCCAGCAGCTTGGGCAGGGGTGAGACAGATACGCAGTATTTT
CDR3 protein: CASSLGRGETDTQYF

D gene: TRBD1
clone size: .
V gene: TRBV13
J gene: TRBJ2-1
CDR3 DNA: TGTGCCAGCAGCTTAGAACAGGGGGCGCCCCACGGAGGGTTCTTC
CDR3 protein: CASSLEQGAPHGGFF

D gene: TRBD2
clone size: once
V gene: TRBV4-2
J gene: TRBJ2-3
CDR3 DNA: TGTGCCAGCAGCCAAGATGGAAGGACTAGCGGGGACCCGGGGCCAGATACGCAGTATTTT
CDR3 protein: CASSQDGRTSGDPGPDTQYF

D gene: .
clone size: .
V gene: TRBV19
J gene: TRBJ2-7
CDR3 DNA: TGTGCCAGTACTTCCCGGGAATCCTACGAGCAGTACTTC
CDR3 protein: CASTSRESYEQYF

D gene: TRBD1
clone size: .
V gene: TRBV27
J gene: TRBJ1-1
CDR3 DNA: TGTGCCAGCAGTTTATACCCGACAGGGGTAAACACTGAAGCTTTCTTT
CDR3 protein: CASSLYPTGVNTEAFF

D gene: TRBD1
clone size: .
V gene: TRBV28
J gene: TRBJ1-2
CDR3 DNA: TGTGCCAGCAGTTGGACAGGGTCCCTAAGCTATGGCTACACCTTC
CDR3 protein: CASSWTGSLSYGYTF

D gene: .
clone size: .
V gene: TRBV21-1
J gene: TRBJ1-2
CDR3 DNA: TGTGCCAGCAGCAGAGCTAGGGGACAGGCGTCTAACTATGGCTACACCTTC
CDR3 protein: CASSRARGQASNYGYTF

D gene: .
clone size: .
V gene: TRBV11-2
J gene: TRBJ2-1
CDR3 DNA: TGTGCCAGCAGCTCACTCAATGAGCAGTTCTTC
CDR3 protein: CASSSLNEQFF

D gene: .
clone size: .
V gene: TRBV28
J gene: TRBJ1-4
CDR3 DNA: TGTGCCAGCAGTTTAGGGGCAGTAAATGAAAAACTGTTTTTT
CDR3 protein: CASSLGAVNEKLFF

D gene: .
clone size: .
V gene: TRBV4-1
J gene: TRBJ2-2
CDR3 DNA: TGCGCCAGCAGCCAAGAGAAGGGGGACGGAAGGGGTGCGAACACCGGGGAGCTGTTTTTT
CDR3 protein: CASSQEKGDGRGANTGELFF

D gene: TRBD1
clone size: .
V gene: TRBV27
J gene: TRBJ1-2
CDR3 DNA: TGTGCCAGCAGTTGGTCGGGACAGTCCTATGGCTACACCTTC
CDR3 protein: CASSWSGQSYGYTF

D gene: .
clone size: .
V gene: TRBV19
J gene: TRBJ1-6
CDR3 DNA: TGTGCCAGTAGTATAGGCGGGGTGGGAAATTCACCCCTCCACTTT
CDR3 protein: CASSIGGVGNSPLHF